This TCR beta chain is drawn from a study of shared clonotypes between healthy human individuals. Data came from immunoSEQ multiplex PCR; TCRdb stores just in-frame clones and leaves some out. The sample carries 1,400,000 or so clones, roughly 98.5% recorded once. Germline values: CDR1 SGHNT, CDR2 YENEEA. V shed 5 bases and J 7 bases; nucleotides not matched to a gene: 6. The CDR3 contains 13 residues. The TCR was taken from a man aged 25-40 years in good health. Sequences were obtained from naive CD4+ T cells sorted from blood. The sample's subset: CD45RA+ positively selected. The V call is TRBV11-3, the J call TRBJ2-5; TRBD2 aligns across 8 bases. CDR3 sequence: CASSPAGGGTQYF. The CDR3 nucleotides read TGTGCCAGCAGCCCGGCCGGGGGGGGGACCCAGTACTTC.